The 5 T cell receptor beta chains given below trace back to one sample, sequenced in a study of blood T cell repertoires in COVID-19 (dated by TCRdb to 2018 to 2021). The method was the immunoSEQ multiplex PCR assay. The source is immuneACCESS, and TCRdb retained only in-frame sequences with V and J called. Part of the clones is not carried over; for the studies checked, unresolved V genes explain less than half of this, and the remainder is unexplained. This sample holds about 250,000 clones; 84% were observed only once. The top ten hold 1.5% of the sample. Sequenced sample: peripheral blood. These receptors originate from a woman aged 40 to 55 who had recovered from COVID-19.

The chain employs TRBV28 and TRBJ1-2, with D possibly matching TRBD1 (5 bases). The CDR3 consists of 14 residues. The germline CDR1 and CDR2 sequences are MDHEN and SYDVKM. V lost 5 bases, J lost 1 base, and 11 bases lay in between. CDR3 protein: CASSQSGYNYGYTF. For the CDR3, the DNA is TGTGCCAGCAGTCAATCAGGGTATAACTATGGCTACACCTTC.

The chain combines TRBV28 with TRBJ1-1; D remains ambiguous. The CDR3 is 13 residues long. Trimming removed 3 bases from V and 1 base from J, with 6 bases in between. Germline values: CDR1 MDHEN, CDR2 SYDVKM. The CDR3 nucleotides read TGTGCCAGCAGTTTGAGATGGAACACTGAAGCTTTCTTT. Translated, it gives CASSLRWNTEAFF. The full variable domain, with the rest looked up from reference TRBV28 and TRBJ1-1, is DVKVTQSSRYLVKRTGEKVFLECVQDMDHENMFWYRQDPGLGLRLIYFSYDVKMKEKGDIPEGYSVSREKKERFSLILESASTNQTSMYLCASSLRWNTEAFFGQGTRLTVV.

The rearrangement uses TRBV5-8 and TRBJ2-2; D is possibly TRBD1 (6 bases). The CDR3 runs 13 residues. Germline assignment: CDR1 SGHTS and CDR2 YDEGEE. V shed 3 bases and J shed 7 bases, with 10 bases lying between them. CDR3 DNA: TGTGCCAGCAGCTCGACAGGTTTCGGGGAGCTGTTTTTT. Residues: CASSSTGFGELFF.

V is TRBV3-1 (or the pseudogene TRBV3-2) and J is TRBJ2-7; 12 bases fit TRBD2. V lost 4 bases to trimming and J lost 5 bases; unmatched junction nucleotides: 6. Germline values: CDR1 LGHDT, CDR2 YNNKEL (reference sequence). The CDR3 has 15 amino acids. The CDR3 nucleotides are TGTGCCAGCAGCCTCCTACCTAGCGGGGGGGACGAGCAGTACTTC. This gives the protein CASSLLPSGGDEQYF.

The chain employs TRBV6-5 and TRBJ1-2; a weak D match, TRBD1 (6 bases). Deletions cut 7 bases from V and 9 bases from J, with 24 bases between. Per the germline V gene, CDR1 is MNHEY and CDR2 is SVGAGI. The CDR3 is made up of 15 amino acids. The CDR3 sequence is CASTKGGGPTISYTF. CDR3 nucleotides: TGTGCCAGCACCAAGGGGGGAGGGCCGACTATAAGCTACACCTTC.